Listed below are T cell receptor beta chains from one sample, sequenced in a study of blood T cell repertoires in COVID-19. The table came from immunoSEQ multiplex PCR; TCRdb's copy has only in-frame clones and leaves some out. The table has more than 250,000 clones, about 85% seen once. Sequencing input: PBMCs or T cells enriched from blood (not recorded which). The receptors were sampled from a woman between 25 and 40 years old who had recovered from COVID-19. Each CDR3 is given with its conserved first and last residue. The D gene is left open where the match is weak. The size of a clone is reported for some rows only, either as once, few or many, or as a class for expanded clones.

D gene: NA
V gene: TRBV5-1
CDR3 length: 13
clone size: once
J gene: TRBJ1-2
CDR3 DNA: TGCGCCAGCAGCTTGGAAGGGGGTACTGGCTACACCTTC
CDR3 protein: CASSLEGGTGYTF

D gene: TRBD1
V gene: TRBV6-2/TRBV6-3
CDR3 length: 12
clone size: few
J gene: TRBJ1-2
CDR3 DNA: TGTGCCAGCAGTTATGCGGGACAGCGTTTCACCTTC
CDR3 protein: CASSYAGQRFTF

D gene: TRBD1
V gene: TRBV19
CDR3 length: 12
clone size: NA
J gene: TRBJ2-1
CDR3 DNA: TGTGCCACCAGGCGAAAGACAGGGTTTATGGTCTTC
CDR3 protein: CATRRKTGFMVF

D gene: NA
V gene: TRBV30
CDR3 length: 12
clone size: NA
J gene: TRBJ1-1
CDR3 DNA: TGTGCCTGGAGGACAGCCAACACTGAAGCTTTCTTT
CDR3 protein: CAWRTANTEAFF

D gene: TRBD1
V gene: TRBV2
CDR3 length: 15
clone size: NA
J gene: TRBJ2-1
CDR3 DNA: TGTGCCAGCAGAGCAGGGGGTCTCGCCTACAATGAGCAGTTCTTC
CDR3 protein: CASRAGGLAYNEQFF

D gene: TRBD1
V gene: TRBV5-1
CDR3 length: 15
clone size: NA
J gene: TRBJ1-2
CDR3 DNA: TGCGCCAGCAGCTTGGCTGCAGGGGGTAACTATGGCTACACCTTC
CDR3 protein: CASSLAAGGNYGYTF

D gene: NA
V gene: TRBV5-1
CDR3 length: 14
clone size: NA
J gene: TRBJ1-1
CDR3 DNA: TGCGCCAGCAGCAAGGTACAGGAGAACACTGAAGCTTTCTTT
CDR3 protein: CASSKVQENTEAFF

D gene: TRBD1
V gene: TRBV2
CDR3 length: 15
clone size: once
J gene: TRBJ2-2
CDR3 DNA: TGTGCCACCCAGTGGGACAGGGGGAACACCGGGGAGCTGTTTTTT
CDR3 protein: CATQWDRGNTGELFF

D gene: NA
V gene: TRBV29-1
CDR3 length: 12
clone size: NA
J gene: TRBJ2-1
CDR3 DNA: TGCAGCGTCTTGACAGACCGAAGTGAGCAGTTCTTC
CDR3 protein: CSVLTDRSEQFF

D gene: TRBD1
V gene: TRBV7-9
CDR3 length: 14
clone size: NA
J gene: TRBJ1-2
CDR3 DNA: TGTGCCAGCAGCTACGGGACAGCCAACTATGGCTACACCTTC
CDR3 protein: CASSYGTANYGYTF

D gene: TRBD1
V gene: TRBV5-1
CDR3 length: 15
clone size: NA
J gene: TRBJ2-7
CDR3 DNA: TGCGCCAGCAGCAGCTGGACAGGGAGTCGTAGCGAGCAGTACTTC
CDR3 protein: CASSSWTGSRSEQYF

D gene: TRBD1
V gene: TRBV5-6
CDR3 length: 14
clone size: NA
J gene: TRBJ2-2
CDR3 DNA: TGTGCCAGCAGCAAAGGACAGGGCACCGGGGAGCTGTTTTTT
CDR3 protein: CASSKGQGTGELFF

D gene: NA
V gene: TRBV5-1
CDR3 length: 16
clone size: NA
J gene: TRBJ1-1
CDR3 DNA: TGCGCCAGCAGCCAGATCTCAACAAGACAGAACACTGAAGCTTTCTTT
CDR3 protein: CASSQISTRQNTEAFF

D gene: NA
V gene: TRBV5-1
CDR3 length: 17
clone size: NA
J gene: TRBJ1-4
CDR3 DNA: TGCGCCAGCAGCTTGGAATCAGGTTCGGCGACTAATGAAAAACTGTTTTTT
CDR3 protein: CASSLESGSATNEKLFF

D gene: TRBD2
V gene: TRBV7-8
CDR3 length: 14
clone size: NA
J gene: TRBJ2-1
CDR3 DNA: TGTGCCAGCAGCTTAGTGAGCGGGGGGGGTGAGCAGTTCTTC
CDR3 protein: CASSLVSGGGEQFF

D gene: NA
V gene: TRBV2
CDR3 length: 13
clone size: few
J gene: TRBJ2-2
CDR3 DNA: TGTGCCAGCAGGGTACAGGGTAGCGGGGAGCTGTTTTTT
CDR3 protein: CASRVQGSGELFF

D gene: NA
V gene: TRBV7-2
CDR3 length: 15
clone size: NA
J gene: TRBJ1-2
CDR3 DNA: TGTGCCAGCAGCTTAGGTCTGCAGGGGAACTATGGCTACACCTTC
CDR3 protein: CASSLGLQGNYGYTF

D gene: NA
V gene: TRBV4-3
CDR3 length: 17
clone size: few
J gene: TRBJ1-1
CDR3 DNA: TGCGCCAGCAGCCGCTCCACCAGTGGTACGGGGAACACTGAAGCTTTCTTT
CDR3 protein: CASSRSTSGTGNTEAFF